What follows are 25 T cell receptor beta chains derived from one specimen sequenced in a study of CD4 and CD8 cells across lung adenocarcinoma regions. TCRdb analysed the PCR reads with MiXCR anew, one entry per CDR3 protein. The sample lists about 12,000 distinct CDR3 sequences; roughly 56% were seen once. Sequenced sample: CD8+ T cells from the margin of a lung tumor. These TCRs come from a female donor with lung adenocarcinoma. The CD4 and CD8 labels of this study may be unreliable.

V gene TRBV12-3 or TRBV12-4 combines with J gene TRBJ2-1; D is ambiguous. Near its end, the DNA agrees better with TRBJ2-7, so the J call may be wrong. The CDR3 consists of 14 residues. CDR3 in amino acids: CASSSGSAPYEQYF. The CDR3 nucleotides are TGTGCCAGCAGTTCCGGGTCCGCCCCCTACGAGCAGTACTTC.

V usage is TRBV6-5 and J usage is TRBJ2-2; 8 positions agree with TRBD1. The CDR3 extends over 17 amino acids. Per germline, CDR1 MNHEY and CDR2 SVGAGI. V was pared by 1 base and J by 1 base, with 5 bases of the junction left unmatched. The CDR3 sequence is CASSYFGQGGNTGELFF. The CDR3 DNA follows: TGTGCCAGCAGTTACTTCGGACAGGGAGGGAACACCGGGGAGCTGTTTTTT.

CDR3 nucleotide sequence: TGTGCCAGCAGGGACGAGTCGGGGGGCGGAGAGACCCAGTACTTC. The encoded protein is CASRDESGGGETQYF. The chain couples TRBV6-1 to TRBJ2-5; weak D call: TRBD2 (7 bases). This CDR3 comprises 15 residues. The germline CDR1 and CDR2 sequences are MNHNS and SASEGT. Trimming took off 6 bases at V and 4 bases at J, with 18 bases between the two ends.

Of note for this clonotype: At one boundary the junction diverges from the germline segment, which might be a read error. V and J are TRBV10-2 and TRBJ2-4; D may match TRBD1 or TRBD2 (5 bases each). CDR3 length equals 15 residues. CDR1 is WSHSY and CDR2 is SAAADI in the germline V gene. In nucleotides, the CDR3 is TGCGCCAGCAGTGCGGGGCTGCGAACCAAAAACACGCAGTATTTC. This sequence encodes CASSAGLRTKNTQYF.

This clonotype has only a few counts. V and J are TRBV27 and TRBJ2-7; TRBD2 might be the D (6 bases). The CDR3 runs to 15 residues. The V and J ends lost 6 bases and 2 bases respectively, with 17 bases between them. The V gene's germline CDR1 is MNHEY and CDR2 SMNVEV (reference sequence). The CDR3 loop is CASSYVLAGTYEQYF. The CDR3 DNA is TGTGCCAGCAGCTATGTACTAGCCGGAACCTACGAGCAGTACTTC.

Notes on this clonotype: A junction end diverges from the germline sequence, so it may reflect a read error. The chain links TRBV6-1 to TRBJ2-3; D is tentatively TRBD1 or TRBD2 (6 bases each). Germline CDR1 and CDR2: MNHNS and SASEGT. The length of the CDR3 is 16 residues. The CDR3 sequence: CASAGTGGRGKETQYF. CDR3 coding DNA: TGTGCCAGCGCGGGGACTGGGGGCCGTGGCAAAGAGACGCAGTATTTC.

The chain's CDR3 is CASSRDRVDNEQFF. CDR3 bases: TGTGCCAGCAGTAGAGATAGGGTGGACAATGAGCAGTTCTTC. The chain carries TRBV7-2 and TRBJ2-1; no clear D. Between the trimmed V and J ends, which lost 6 bases and 5 bases, there was a span of 14 bases. Looked up from germline, CDR1 is SGHTA and CDR2 is FQGNSA. The CDR3 has 14 residues.

V usage is TRBV6-5 and J usage is TRBJ2-5; D might be TRBD2 (6 bases). There are 16 residues in the CDR3. Germline CDR1 is MNHEY and CDR2 is SVGAGI. Trimming took off 0 bases at V and 5 bases at J, with 16 bases between the two ends. CDR3 DNA sequence: TGTGCCAGCAGTTACTCTATAGCGGAGAAGGGGGAGACCCAGTACTTC. This codes for CASSYSIAEKGETQYF.

In the case of this clonotype: At one boundary the junction diverges from the germline segment, which might be a read error. The J gene is TRBJ2-3, the V gene TRBV10-2; 11 bases fit TRBD2. This CDR3 is 15 amino acids long. Germline V gene lookup returns CDR1 WSHSY and CDR2 SAAADI. The CDR3 coding sequence is TGCGCCAGCAGAGATCTAGCGGGGGGCCCAGATACCCAGTACTTT. It specifies CASRDLAGGPDTQYF.

In regard to this clonotype: At one end, the junction sequence differs from germline, possibly due to a read error. The chain has TRBV6-1 and TRBJ2-3, with a weak D call TRBD2 (5 bases). This CDR3 has 14 amino acids. CDR1 is MNHNS, CDR2 SASEGT, per germline. The CDR3 loop reads CASSAGREGETQYF. CDR3 in DNA: TGTGCGAGCTCGGCGGGCCGAGAAGGAGAGACGCAGTACTTT.

This clonotype showed up just a few times. The chain recombines TRBV6-1 with TRBJ2-2; tentative D call: TRBD2 (5 bases). The CDR3 runs to 14 residues. In germline, CDR1 is MNHNS, CDR2 SASEGT. V lost 5 bases and J 4 bases, leaving 11 bases between the germline ends. Here the CDR3 DNA reads TGTGCCAGCAGTCGCAATCGGGGCACCGGGGAGCTGTTTTTT. The encoded protein is CASSRNRGTGELFF.

This clonotype ranks as medium-sized. The chain uses TRBV5-1 and TRBJ1-2; no clear D. The CDR3 is 15 residues long. Germline CDR1 and CDR2: SGHRS and YFSETQ. Trimming removed 0 bases from V and 2 bases from J, with 11 bases in between. The CDR3 spells CASSLASGQNYGYTF. CDR3 coding DNA: TGCGCCAGCAGCTTGGCCTCGGGCCAGAACTATGGCTACACCTTC.

As concerns this clonotype: One end of the junction is discordant with germline, which a read error may explain. The V and J genes are TRBV10-3 and TRBJ2-3, with TRBD2 matching over 8 bases. This CDR3 spans 15 amino acids. Germline assignment: CDR1 ENHRY and CDR2 SYGVKD. The CDR3 here is CGGGPGGGGQETQYF. CDR3 sequence (DNA): TGTGGCGGGGGTCCGGGGGGGGGGGGCCAAGAGACGCAGTATTTC.

This clonotype has only one observation. At one end, the junction sequence differs from germline, possibly due to a read error. The chain carries TRBV6-1 and TRBJ2-4; D possibly matches TRBD1 or TRBD2 (5 bases each). The CDR3 contains 16 residues. Germline values: CDR1 MNHNS, CDR2 SASEGT. CDR3 in amino acids: CASSPTGQSAKNTQYF. CDR3 DNA: TGTGCGAGCAGTCCTACGGGGCAGTCAGCCAAAAACACGCAGTACTTC.

In the case of this clonotype: Relative to the germline gene, one junction end is altered; a read error may explain this. This chain links TRBV6-5 with TRBJ2-3, with D perhaps assigned TRBD1 or TRBD2 (6 bases each). This CDR3 has 15 amino acids. CDR1 and CDR2 (germline): MNHEY, SVGAGI. The CDR3 region has the DNA TGTGCCGGGGGTTACGGGGGCGGTGCCACAGAGACGCAGTATTTT. Its protein is CAGGYGGGATETQYF.

Within the sample, this clonotype is medium-sized. The J gene is TRBJ1-1, the V gene TRBV10-1; D call uncertain. The CDR3 sequence is 12 residues long. CDR1 and CDR2 (germline): WNHNN, SYGVQD (reference sequence). With 6 bases removed from V and 6 bases from J, the gap between germline ends came to 11 bases. In DNA form, the CDR3 reads TGCGCCAGCAGCGGGCGGGCGGCTGAAGCTTTCTTT. Translating it yields CASSGRAAEAFF.

This chain uses TRBV27 with TRBJ2-7; D unclear. V was pared by 5 bases and J by 0 bases, with 11 bases between. CDR1 is MNHEY, CDR2 SMNVEV, per germline (reference sequence). The CDR3 consists of 14 residues. The DNA of the CDR3 is TGTGCCAGCAGTCCCCGGGCCGGCTCCTACGAGCAGTACTTC. Amino acid sequence: CASSPRAGSYEQYF.

The sample holds a few counts of this clonotype. The germline gene is not matched at one end of the junction; a read error may be the cause. The chain couples TRBV6-1 to TRBJ2-4; 7 positions match TRBD1. CDR3 length equals 15 residues. The germline CDR1 and CDR2 sequences are MNHNS and SASEGT. The CDR3 sequence: CASRPGLGGKDTQYF. DNA for the CDR3: TGTGCCAGCAGGCCGGGTCTAGGGGGCAAAGATACGCAGTATTTC.

This chain connects TRBV4-1 to TRBJ1-2; the D is unclear. The CDR3 has 13 residues. Trimming took 0 bases from V and 8 from J, leaving 10 bases between them. The germline gives CDR1 MGHRA, CDR2 YSYEKL. CDR3 loop: CASSQEDLAGYTF. CDR3 sequence (DNA): TGCGCCAGCAGCCAAGAAGATTTGGCGGGCTACACCTTC.

With respect to this clonotype: At one of its ends the junction is not consistent with the germline gene, which may arise from a read error. V and J are TRBV10-3 and TRBJ2-5, with no clear D. CDR3 size: 14 residues. Germline V gene data show CDR1 as ENHRY and CDR2 as SYGVKD. DNA of the CDR3: TGCCGCGGCTCGGCGCTGAGAACCAAAGACACTCAGTACTTC. The encoded protein is CRGSALRTKDTQYF.

CDR3 coding DNA: TGCGCCAGCAGCCTGGGACAGGGCTACGGTGAGCAGTTCTTC. This translates into CASSLGQGYGEQFF. The chain joins TRBV4-1 to TRBJ2-1; TRBD1 matches 9 bases. The V gene end was trimmed by 4 bases and the J gene end by 9 bases; junction bases not matched to a gene: 7. The CDR3 loop spans 14 amino acids. In germline, CDR1 is MGHRA, CDR2 YSYEKL.

This clonotype was detected only a few times. The rearrangement links TRBV10-2 to TRBJ2-3; either TRBD1 or TRBD2 may supply D (6 bases each). Near its end, the DNA agrees better with TRBJ2-4, so the J call may be wrong. The germline CDR1 and CDR2 sequences are WSHSY and SAAADI. This CDR3 is built from 13 residues. CDR3 sequence: CAAGTGAKDTQYF. The CDR3 DNA reads as TGCGCAGCCGGGACGGGGGCCAAAGATACTCAGTACTTC.

DNA of the CDR3: TGTGCCAGCAGTGATTGGGGGACATTCGAGCAGTACTTC. Its protein product is CASSDWGTFEQYF. The chain recombines TRBV6-1 with TRBJ2-1; a weak D match, TRBD1 (6 bases). The end of the DNA is better explained by TRBJ2-7, so the J call may be wrong. CDR3 length: 13 amino acids. Per germline, CDR1 MNHNS and CDR2 SASEGT.

Concerning this clonotype: The junction differs from germline at one of its ends, possibly a read error. The chain carries TRBV27 and TRBJ2-5, with D perhaps given as TRBD1 or TRBD2 (6 bases each). This CDR3 region has 15 residues. Germline V CDR1 and CDR2: MNHEY, SMNVEV (reference sequence). CDR3 region: CARSLGGRGADTQYF. The CDR3 DNA sequence: TGTGCCAGGAGTTTAGGGGGGCGAGGCGCAGATACCCAGTACTTC.

The gene calls are TRBV12-3 or TRBV12-4 and TRBJ2-6, with no clear D. Trimming removed 7 bases at V and 0 bases at J, with 4 bases between. This CDR3 has 13 residues. The CDR3: CASMASGANVLTF. For the CDR3, the DNA is TGTGCCAGCATGGCCTCTGGGGCCAACGTCCTGACTTTC.